This TCR beta chain was captured in a study of siplizumab effects on memory and regulatory T cells. This clone has a single count. Its antigen is currently unknown. This CDR3 is built from 16 residues. Trimming pared 6 bases from V and 4 bases from J, leaving 22 bases between. CDR1 is MDHEN and CDR2 is SYDVKM in the germline V gene. Assay used: immunoSEQ multiplex PCR; TCRdb lists only in-frame clones, some missing. This sample has over 100,000 clones; just over 90% occur once, and the top ten carry roughly 0.16%. Study-wide points: Proliferating Tregs in siplizumab cultures were never verified as suppressive.

Sequenced: non-Treg CD4+ T cells sorted from blood. This TCR was recovered from a human donor in good health. This rearrangement joins TRBV28 to TRBJ2-7; no clear D gene. The CDR3 DNA follows: TGTGCCAGCAGCCCGAGGATAGTTATTGGGCTTTACGAGCAGTACTTC. Translated, it gives CASSPRIVIGLYEQYF.